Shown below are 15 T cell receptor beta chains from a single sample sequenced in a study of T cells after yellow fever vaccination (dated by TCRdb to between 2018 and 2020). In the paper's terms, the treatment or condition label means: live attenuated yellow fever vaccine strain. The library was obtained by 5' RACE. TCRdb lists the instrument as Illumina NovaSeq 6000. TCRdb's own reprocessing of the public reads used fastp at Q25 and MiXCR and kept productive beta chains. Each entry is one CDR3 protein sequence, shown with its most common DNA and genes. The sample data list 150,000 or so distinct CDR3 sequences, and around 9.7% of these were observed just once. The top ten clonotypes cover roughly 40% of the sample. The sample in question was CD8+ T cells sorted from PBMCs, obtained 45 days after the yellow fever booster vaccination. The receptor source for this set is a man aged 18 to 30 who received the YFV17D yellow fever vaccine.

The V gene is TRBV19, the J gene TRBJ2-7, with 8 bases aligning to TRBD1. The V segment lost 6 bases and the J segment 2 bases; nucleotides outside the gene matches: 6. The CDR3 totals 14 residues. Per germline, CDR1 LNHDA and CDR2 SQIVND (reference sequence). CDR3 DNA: TGTGCCAGTAGGTCGACAGGGGACCCCTACGAGCAGTACTTC. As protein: CASRSTGDPYEQYF.

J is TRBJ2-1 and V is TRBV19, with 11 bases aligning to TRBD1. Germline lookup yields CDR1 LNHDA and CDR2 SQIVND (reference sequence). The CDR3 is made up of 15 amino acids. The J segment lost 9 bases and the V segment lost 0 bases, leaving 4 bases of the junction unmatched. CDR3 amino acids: CASSIEGQGASEQFF. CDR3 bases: TGTGCCAGTAGTATAGAAGGACAGGGGGCCAGTGAGCAGTTCTTC.

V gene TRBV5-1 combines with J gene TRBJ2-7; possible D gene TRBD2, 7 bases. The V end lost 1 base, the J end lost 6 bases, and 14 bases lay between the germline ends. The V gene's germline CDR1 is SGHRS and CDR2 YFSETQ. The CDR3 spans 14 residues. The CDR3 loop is CASSLYGGPVEQYF. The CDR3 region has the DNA TGCGCCAGCAGCTTGTACGGGGGGCCCGTCGAGCAGTACTTC.

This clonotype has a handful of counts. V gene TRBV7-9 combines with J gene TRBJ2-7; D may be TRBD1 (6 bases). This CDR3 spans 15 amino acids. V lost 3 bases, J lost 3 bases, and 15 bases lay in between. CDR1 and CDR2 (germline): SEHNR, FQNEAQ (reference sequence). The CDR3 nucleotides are TGTGCCAGCAGCTTGAAACCCGGACAGTTCTACGAGCAGTACTTC. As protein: CASSLKPGQFYEQYF.

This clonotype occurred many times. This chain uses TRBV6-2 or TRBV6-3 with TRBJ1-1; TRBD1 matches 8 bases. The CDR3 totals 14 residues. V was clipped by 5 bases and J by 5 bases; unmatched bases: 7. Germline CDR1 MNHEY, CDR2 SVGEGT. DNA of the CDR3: TGTGCCAGCAGTCTTTCAGGGGGCTGGACTGAAGCTTTCTTT. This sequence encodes CASSLSGGWTEAFF.

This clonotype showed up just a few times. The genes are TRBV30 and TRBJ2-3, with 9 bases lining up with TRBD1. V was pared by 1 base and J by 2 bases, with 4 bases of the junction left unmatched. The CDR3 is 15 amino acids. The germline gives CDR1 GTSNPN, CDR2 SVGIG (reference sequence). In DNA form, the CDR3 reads TGTGCCTGGAGTGGAGGACAGGGGACCACAGATACGCAGTATTTT. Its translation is CAWSGGQGTTDTQYF.

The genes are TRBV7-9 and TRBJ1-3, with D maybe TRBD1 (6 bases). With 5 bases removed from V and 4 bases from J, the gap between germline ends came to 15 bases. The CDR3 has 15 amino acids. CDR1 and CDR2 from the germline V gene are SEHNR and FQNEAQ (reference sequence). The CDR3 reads CASSGTGLLGNTIYF. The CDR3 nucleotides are TGTGCCAGCAGCGGAACAGGGTTACTCGGAAACACCATATATTTT.

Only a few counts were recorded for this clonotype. The CDR3 region has the DNA TGTGCCAGCAGCTGGGACAATCAGCAGTACTTC. This gives the protein CASSWDNQQYF. The chain combines TRBV7-6 with TRBJ2-7, with a tentative D call TRBD1 (6 bases). CDR3 length equals 11 residues. Trimming stripped 4 bases from V and 8 bases from J, with 9 bases between. Per germline, CDR1 SGHVS and CDR2 FNYEAQ.

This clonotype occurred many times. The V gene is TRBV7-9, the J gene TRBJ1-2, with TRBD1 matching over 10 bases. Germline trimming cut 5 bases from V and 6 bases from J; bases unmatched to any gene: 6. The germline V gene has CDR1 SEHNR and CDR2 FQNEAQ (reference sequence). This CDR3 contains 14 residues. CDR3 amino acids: CASSIGQGDDGYTF. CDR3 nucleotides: TGTGCCAGCAGCATCGGACAGGGGGATGATGGCTACACCTTC.

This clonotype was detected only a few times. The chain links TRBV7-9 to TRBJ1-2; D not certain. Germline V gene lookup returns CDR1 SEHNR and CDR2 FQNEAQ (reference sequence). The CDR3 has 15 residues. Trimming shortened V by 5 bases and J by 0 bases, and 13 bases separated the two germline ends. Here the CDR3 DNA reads TGTGCCAGCAGCACCGGAGAGGTCTCTAACTATGGCTACACCTTC. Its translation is CASSTGEVSNYGYTF.

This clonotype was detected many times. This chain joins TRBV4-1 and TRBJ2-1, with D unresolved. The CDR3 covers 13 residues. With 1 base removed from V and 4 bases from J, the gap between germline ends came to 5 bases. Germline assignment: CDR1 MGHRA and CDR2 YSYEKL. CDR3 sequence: CASSQVLYNEQFF. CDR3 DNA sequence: TGCGCCAGCAGCCAAGTCTTATACAATGAGCAGTTCTTC.

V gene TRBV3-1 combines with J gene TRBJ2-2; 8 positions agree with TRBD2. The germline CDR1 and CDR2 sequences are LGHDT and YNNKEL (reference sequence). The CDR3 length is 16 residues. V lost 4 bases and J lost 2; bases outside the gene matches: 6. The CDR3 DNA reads TGTGCCAGCAGCCCCTCCGGGACTAGAAACACCGGGGAGCTGTTTTTT. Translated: CASSPSGTRNTGELFF.

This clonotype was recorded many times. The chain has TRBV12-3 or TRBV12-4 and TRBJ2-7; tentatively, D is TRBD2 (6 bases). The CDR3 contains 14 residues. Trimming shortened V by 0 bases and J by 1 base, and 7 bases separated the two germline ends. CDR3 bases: TGTGCCAGCAGTTTAGCGGGGGGTTCCTACGAGCAGTACTTC. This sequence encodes CASSLAGGSYEQYF.

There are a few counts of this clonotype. CDR3 nucleotides: TGTGCCAGTAGGGCGAGACAGGGGGCTTCTGGAAACACCATATATTTT. It specifies CASRARQGASGNTIYF. The chain links TRBV19 to TRBJ1-3; 10 bases are shared with TRBD1. Germline values: CDR1 LNHDA, CDR2 SQIVND (reference sequence). Losses at the gene ends were 6 bases for V and 1 base for J; bases not matched to a gene: 6. The CDR3 sequence is 16 residues long.

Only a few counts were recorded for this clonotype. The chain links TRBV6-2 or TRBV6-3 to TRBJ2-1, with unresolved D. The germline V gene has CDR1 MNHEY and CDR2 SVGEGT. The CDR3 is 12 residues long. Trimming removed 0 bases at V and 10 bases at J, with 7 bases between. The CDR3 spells CASSYSRVEQFF. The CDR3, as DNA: TGTGCCAGCAGTTACTCGCGCGTCGAGCAGTTCTTC.